A single sample is the source of the 24 T cell receptor beta chains below, sequenced in a study of T cell responses to AZD1222 COVID-19 vaccine (TCRdb year 2021). Library prep was done by the immunoSEQ multiplex PCR assay. As stored in TCRdb, this immuneACCESS dataset retains in-frame rearrangements with V and J assigned. A fraction of the clones does not appear; measured against another copy, unresolved V genes explain less than half of the discrepancy, and the remainder lacks a known reason. The sample contains approximately 200,000 clones, more than 85% of them found a single time. The ten largest clonotypes hold about 3.5% of the sample. Interpreted using the paper, the time point label stands for: about 28 days (+/-7) after the second vaccine dose. This sample comprised peripheral blood, obtained 28 days after the second AZD1222 dose. The origin of the receptors is an adult who received the AZD1222 COVID-19 vaccine.

The V and J genes are TRBV19 and TRBJ2-5, with TRBD1 identical over 11 bases. There are 13 residues in the CDR3. With 10 bases clipped from V and 6 bases from J, the junction kept 7 bases outside the gene matches. CDR1 is LNHDA and CDR2 is SQIVND in the germline V gene (reference sequence). The CDR3 DNA reads TGTGCCACTCAGGGACAGGGGGTGAAGACCCAGTACTTC. Amino acids: CATQGQGVKTQYF.

This chain links TRBV5-1 with TRBJ2-7; possible D gene TRBD2, 6 bases. CDR3 length: 14 amino acids. From germline, CDR1 is SGHRS and CDR2 YFSETQ. Trimming removed 1 base at V and 4 bases at J, with 12 bases between. The CDR3 region has the DNA TGCGCCAGCAGCTTGCCGGGGGTCGATTACGAGCAGTACTTC. Translating it yields CASSLPGVDYEQYF.

This chain joins TRBV28 and TRBJ1-5; 9 nucleotides agree with TRBD1. Germline assignment: CDR1 MDHEN and CDR2 SYDVKM. Trimming cost V 2 bases and J 1 base; bases outside gene matches: 9. There are 18 residues in the CDR3. The CDR3 spells CASSLALGGTGSNQPQHF. CDR3 nucleotide sequence: TGTGCCAGCAGTTTAGCTCTAGGGGGGACAGGGAGCAATCAGCCCCAGCATTTT.

J is TRBJ2-1 and V is TRBV18; 7 bases are shared with TRBD2. The CDR3 consists of 15 residues. The V gene's germline CDR1 is KGHSH and CDR2 LQKENI. With 3 bases clipped from V and 0 bases from J, the junction kept 2 bases outside the gene matches. CDR3: CASSPVAGSYNEQFF. CDR3 sequence (DNA): TGTGCCAGCTCACCGGTAGCGGGCTCCTACAATGAGCAGTTCTTC. The full variable domain, rest sourced from reference TRBV18 and TRBJ2-1, is NAGVMQNPRHLVRRRGQEARLRCSPMKGHSHVYWYRQLPEEGLKFMVYLQKENIIDESGMPKERFSAEFPKEGPSILRIQQVVRGDSAAYFCASSPVAGSYNEQFFGPGTRLTVL.

The chain links TRBV7-2 to TRBJ1-5; D unresolved. The CDR3 consists of 15 residues. Germline V gene data show CDR1 as SGHTA and CDR2 as FQGNSA. The ends were cut back, 8 bases at V and 4 bases at J, with 18 bases in the middle. The CDR3 reads CASSRARWQNQPQHF. DNA for the CDR3: TGTGCCAGCTCTAGGGCCCGGTGGCAGAATCAGCCCCAGCATTTT.

The chain uses TRBV27 and TRBJ1-1; D may be TRBD1 (6 bases). Germline lookup yields CDR1 MNHEY and CDR2 SMNVEV (reference sequence). The CDR3 spans 16 residues. The V end was cut by 4 bases, the J end by 4 bases, with 19 bases between. The CDR3 bases are TGTGCCAGCAGTTCAGTAAGTGTCGGGGGCCGCACTGAAGCTTTCTTT. Amino acids: CASSSVSVGGRTEAFF.

The sample holds a few counts of this clone. This chain uses TRBV19 with TRBJ2-6; 9 positions agree with TRBD2. Germline V gene lookup returns CDR1 LNHDA and CDR2 SQIVND (reference sequence). CDR3 size: 20 residues. Trimming at V came to 5 bases and at J to 3 bases, leaving 17 bases not matched to a gene. The CDR3 reads CASSPRLAVPRRGGANVLTF. As DNA, the CDR3 is TGTGCCAGTAGTCCCCGACTAGCGGTACCTCGGAGAGGTGGGGCCAACGTCCTGACTTTC.

This clone showed up just once. V is TRBV6-1 and J is TRBJ1-3, with D possibly matching TRBD1 (5 bases). The CDR3 is 13 amino acids. Germline lookup yields CDR1 MNHNS and CDR2 SASEGT. Trimming took off 2 bases at V and 3 bases at J, with 5 bases between the two ends. This CDR3 is CASSERGGNTIYF. For the CDR3, the DNA is TGTGCCAGCAGTGAAAGGGGTGGAAACACCATATATTTT.

The V gene is TRBV2, the J gene TRBJ1-3, with D hard to call. Trimming took off 0 bases at V and 2 bases at J, with 11 bases between the two ends. This CDR3 has 16 amino acids. Per the germline V gene, CDR1 is SNHLY and CDR2 is FYNNEI. The CDR3 DNA follows: TGTGCCAGCAGTGAAGCGGCGGGGAGCCCTGGAAACACCATATATTTT. Encoded protein: CASSEAAGSPGNTIYF.

The chain couples TRBV7-2 to TRBJ1-2; TRBD1 agrees at 9 bases. Germline values: CDR1 SGHTA, CDR2 FQGNSA. Trimming took 5 bases from V and 4 from J; bases not matched to a gene: 2. CDR3 length: 13 amino acids. CDR3 nucleotide sequence: TGTGCCAGCAGCACAGGGGGCGGCTATGGCTACACCTTC. It specifies CASSTGGGYGYTF.

This chain connects TRBV18 to TRBJ2-7; 9 bases fit TRBD1. The CDR3 is 13 amino acids. V gave up 7 bases and J gave up 4 bases; unmatched junction bases: 5. Germline V CDR1 and CDR2: KGHSH, LQKENI. The CDR3 DNA reads TGTGCCAGCTTACAGGGGGCTGGGTACGAGCAGTACTTC. Protein: CASLQGAGYEQYF.

The rearrangement uses TRBV28 and TRBJ1-5, with 11 bases aligning to TRBD1. V was clipped by 5 bases and J by 0 bases; unmatched bases: 9. Per germline, CDR1 MDHEN and CDR2 SYDVKM. The CDR3 runs to 18 residues. The CDR3 nucleotides are TGTGCCAGCAGTCCTCCGGGACAGGGGGTAGTTAGCAATCAGCCCCAGCATTTT. This encodes CASSPPGQGVVSNQPQHF.

DNA of the CDR3: TGTGCCAGCAGCCAAGAACGGACACCCAGCAATCAGCCCCAGCATTTT. It translates to CASSQERTPSNQPQHF. V usage is TRBV3-1 (or the pseudogene TRBV3-2) and J usage is TRBJ1-5; TRBD1 might be the D (5 bases). The germline V and J ends were trimmed by 0 bases and 1 base, with 10 bases remaining between them. There are 16 residues in the CDR3. Germline lookup yields CDR1 LGHDT and CDR2 YNNKEL (reference sequence).

The genes are TRBV5-1 and TRBJ1-4; 10 nucleotides match TRBD1. CDR3 length: 15 amino acids. The germline CDR1 and CDR2 sequences are SGHRS and YFSETQ. V shed 4 bases and J 8 bases; nucleotides not matched to a gene: 8. CDR3 amino acids: CASSIRQGAGEKLFF. DNA for the CDR3: TGCGCCAGCAGCATTCGACAGGGGGCAGGGGAAAAACTGTTTTTT.

The V call is TRBV2, the J call TRBJ1-1; no firm D call. Germline CDR1 and CDR2: SNHLY and FYNNEI. Trimming cost V 3 bases and J 1 base, with 6 bases left between them. CDR3 length equals 13 residues. The CDR3 sequence is CASSDLGNTEAFF. In DNA, the CDR3 is TGTGCCAGCAGTGACCTTGGGAACACTGAAGCTTTCTTT.

The chain uses TRBV7-9 and TRBJ2-7, with TRBD2 matching 8 bases. This CDR3 comprises 13 residues. Losses at the gene ends were 8 bases for V and 2 bases for J; bases not matched to a gene: 5. Per the germline V gene, CDR1 is SEHNR and CDR2 is FQNEAQ (reference sequence). CDR3 DNA sequence: TGTGCCAGCGCTACGGGACTAGCCTACGAGCAGTACTTC. The encoded protein is CASATGLAYEQYF. Complete variable domain (other parts from reference TRBV7-9 and TRBJ2-7): DTGVSQNPRHKITKRGQNVTFRCDPISEHNRLYWYRQTLGQGPEFLTYFQNEAQLEKSRLLSDRFSAERPKGSFSTLEIQRTEQGDSAMYLCASATGLAYEQYFGPGTRLTVT.

J is TRBJ1-2 and V is TRBV30, with 11 bases lining up with TRBD1. J was trimmed by 5 bases and V by 4 bases; bases with no gene match: 12. This CDR3 is 16 amino acids long. CDR1 GTSNPN and CDR2 SVGIG come from the germline V gene (reference sequence). The CDR3 nucleotides are TGTGCCTGGAAGGGACAGGGGGTCGCCCTCTCGTATGGCTACACCTTC. Translating it yields CAWKGQGVALSYGYTF.

The genes are TRBV5-6 and TRBJ2-5; 7 bases match TRBD2. The CDR3 has 17 residues. V lost 4 bases, J lost 5 bases, and 17 bases stayed unmatched. Germline V gives CDR1 SGHDT, CDR2 YYEEEE. The CDR3 loop reads CASSRRSERAGEETQYF. CDR3 coding DNA: TGTGCCAGCAGCCGTCGGTCAGAGCGGGCGGGAGAGGAGACCCAGTACTTC.

This rearrangement joins TRBV7-2 to TRBJ2-7, with 7 bases identical to TRBD2. The CDR3 extends over 13 amino acids. The V and J ends lost 3 bases and 7 bases, in that order; junction bases with no gene match: 6. Germline V lookup: CDR1 SGHTA, CDR2 FQGNSA. The CDR3 loop reads CASSFSEGGEQYF. CDR3 sequence (DNA): TGTGCCAGCAGCTTCTCCGAGGGAGGGGAGCAGTACTTC.

The V and J genes are TRBV5-5 and TRBJ2-7; 7 bases are shared with TRBD2. The ends lost 4 bases at V and 6 bases at J; junction bases unmatched: 7. CDR1 SGHKS and CDR2 YYEKEE come from the germline V gene (reference sequence). The CDR3 runs to 13 residues. The CDR3 DNA is TGTGCCAGCAGCCCGGTCCCGGGAGGCGAGCAGTACTTC. Encoded protein: CASSPVPGGEQYF.

The chain joins TRBV7-2 to TRBJ2-5; D remains unclear. V shed 1 base and J shed 5 bases, with 8 bases lying between them. The V gene's germline CDR1 is SGHTA and CDR2 FQGNSA. CDR3 length equals 13 residues. CDR3 residues: CASSLGVLETQYF. The CDR3 DNA follows: TGTGCCAGCAGCTTAGGGGTCCTGGAGACCCAGTACTTC.

This chain joins TRBV28 and TRBJ1-4; D is undetermined. Trimming pared 2 bases from V and 3 bases from J, leaving 10 bases between. The germline V gene encodes CDR1 MDHEN and CDR2 SYDVKM. The CDR3 spans 15 residues. CDR3 bases: TGTGCCAGCAGTTTAAAGACCGGGGCTAATGAAAAACTGTTTTTT. This codes for CASSLKTGANEKLFF.

This clone was recorded a few times. The same CDR3 can be traced to other DNA sequences in this sample. The J gene is TRBJ2-7, the V gene TRBV28; no clear D. CDR3 length equals 13 residues. Germline CDR1 reads MDHEN; CDR2 reads SYDVKM. Trimming removed 3 bases from V and 2 bases from J, with 8 bases in between. The DNA of the CDR3 is TGTGCCAGCAGTTTTTCCCTCACCTACGAGCAGTACTTC. The encoded protein is CASSFSLTYEQYF.

J is TRBJ1-5 and V is TRBV5-8; unclear D gene. Trimming took 1 base from V and 4 from J, leaving 15 bases between them. This CDR3 has 16 residues. The germline V gene encodes CDR1 SGHTS and CDR2 YDEGEE. In DNA form, the CDR3 reads TGTGCCAGCAGCTTGATTGGCCCGATGGGGAATCAGCCCCAGCATTTT. This translates into CASSLIGPMGNQPQHF. The full variable domain, with the rest looked up from reference TRBV5-8 and TRBJ1-5, is EAGVTQSPTHLIKTRGQQATLRCSPISGHTSVYWYQQALGLGLQFLLWYDEGEERNRGNFPPRFSGRQFPNYSSELNVNALELEDSALYLCASSLIGPMGNQPQHFGDGTRLSIL.